Sequencing of this T cell receptor beta chain was carried out in a study of regulatory and conventional T cells in RAG deficiency (dated by TCRdb to the late 2010s). The study in broad terms: Hypomorphic RAG mutations in combined immunodeficiency or atypical SCID are frequently associated with autoimmunity. High-throughput TCR beta sequencing was used to compare the repertoire diversity and composition of Treg, conventional CD4+ and CD8+ T cells between RAG-deficient patients and healthy controls.

Eight patients with RAG deficiency were studied, comprising one with SCID, two with Omenn syndrome and five with combined immunodeficiency or atypical SCID. Before genomic DNA extraction, CD8+ T cells lacking CD4 were purified from blood. Beyond this particular receptor, the publication reports: Compared with control T-cell subpopulations, RAG-deficient patients had much lower Shannon entropy and higher Simpson indices. All patient T-cell subsets had shorter CDR3 lengths; Omenn syndrome patients showed >75% Treg-Tconv repertoire overlap at nucleotide and amino acid level. The CD25-high CD127-low cells sorted from Omenn syndrome patients may be peripherally activated cells rather than true Treg cells. Unique TCR beta sequences from Treg cells were around 100-fold fewer in Omenn syndrome and CID/AS patients than controls, versus approximately 10-fold for other subsets. For some subjects, some T-cell subset analyses were not performed.

From a lookup of the germline V gene, CDR1 and CDR2 are LGHNT and FRNRAP. The CDR3 sequence holds 14 residues, the cysteine and phenylalanine included. CDR3 DNA only is kept here, 42 bases in frame from base 1. The germline V and J ends show losses of 5 bases and 7 bases respectively, and no gene match explains 5 bases of the junction. Libraries were made using the immunoSEQ multiplex PCR assay. Rearranged TCR beta chain products were amplified from genomic DNA of sorted T-cell subsets and sequenced. The authors' analysis ran thus. Shannon entropy and Simpson indices were used to measure how diverse the repertoire of productive TCR beta rearrangements was. Clonal expansion was assessed using the summed frequency of the 100 most abundant productive TCR beta clonotypes among total reads. The TRB repertoires were scored with a self-reactivity index built on which amino acids appear at CDR3beta positions 6 and 7. Two-way ANOVA was used for repertoire analyses, while Student t or Mann-Whitney tests were used for flow cytometric analyses. The immuneACCESS repertoire file appears here via TCRdb, limited to in-frame rearrangements. These files lack a portion of the clones; in checked studies, under half of the deficit traces to unresolved V genes, and the cause of the others is not known. The V and J calls and clone size were taken over from that table, and D and trimming were inferred from the DNA. For this sample there are about 6,100 clones; about nine tenths appear just once. About 49% of the sample belongs to the ten largest clones.

With regard to this clone: What antigen it recognizes has not been identified. No per-base quality is available; no much larger clone lies one base away.

The chain links TRBV12-5 with TRBJ1-2, with TRBD1 identical over 12 junction bases. Sequenced: CD8+ T cells sorted from blood. The clonotype comes from a human donor with RAG deficiency presenting as severe combined immunodeficiency. The sequence in DNA is TGTGCTAGTGGTCTGGGACAGGGGGCGGGTGGCTACACCTTC. Its amino acids are CASGLGQGAGGYTF.